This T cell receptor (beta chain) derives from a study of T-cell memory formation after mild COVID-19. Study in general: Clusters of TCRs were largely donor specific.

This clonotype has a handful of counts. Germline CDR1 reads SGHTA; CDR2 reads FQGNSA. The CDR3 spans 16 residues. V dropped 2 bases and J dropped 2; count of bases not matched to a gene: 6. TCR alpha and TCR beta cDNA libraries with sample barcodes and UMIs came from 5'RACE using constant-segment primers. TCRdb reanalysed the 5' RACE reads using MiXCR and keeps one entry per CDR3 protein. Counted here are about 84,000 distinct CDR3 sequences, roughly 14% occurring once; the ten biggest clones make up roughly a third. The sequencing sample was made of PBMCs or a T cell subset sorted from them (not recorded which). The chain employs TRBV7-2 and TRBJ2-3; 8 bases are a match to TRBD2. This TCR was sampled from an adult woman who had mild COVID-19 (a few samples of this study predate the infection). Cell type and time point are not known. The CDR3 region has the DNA TGTGCCAGCAGCTTACTAGCGGGCGGGACCACAGATACGCAGTATTTT. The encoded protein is CASSLLAGGTTDTQYF.